This T cell receptor beta chain originates from a study of CD8+ T cells in alopecia areata. The CDR3 totals 14 residues. V lost 2 bases to trimming and J lost 7 bases, with 15 bases between them. Germline V lookup: CDR1 MDHEN, CDR2 SYDVKM. Comment on this clone: What it recognizes is unknown.

cDNA prepared by RNA extraction and subsequent reverse transcription served as the template for sequencing. Method: immunoSEQ multiplex PCR; TCRdb's copy keeps in-frame clones and lacks some. Found here are hundreds of thousands of clones, about three fifths of them singletons; the top ten hold under 0.5%. It was from alopecia areata patients that lesional scalp punch biopsies and peripheral blood were collected. Notes on the study in general: Compared with mice, patients displayed less clear TCR sharing, possibly for HLA-related reasons.

This sequence originates from a human donor with alopecia areata. Source: CD4+ T cells sorted from blood, taken at week 0. V and J are TRBV28 and TRBJ2-7; tentatively, D is TRBD2 (6 bases). In DNA, the CDR3 is TGTGCCAGCAGTTTAGTTGCGGGGATTCGGGAGCAGTACTTC. Its translation is CASSLVAGIREQYF.